The 26 T cell receptor beta chains below all came from one sample that was sequenced in a study of T cells in Graves' hyperthyroidism and ophthalmopathy. Amplification of TCR beta CDR3 regions was performed using RNA transcripts as template. The study used the HTBI primer set for a first-round RT-PCR of the TCR CDR3. In TCRdb, the multiplex PCR reads were re-called with MiXCR into one record per CDR3 protein. The data hold under 350,000 distinct CDR3 sequences, with roughly 13% observed a single time. The sample consisted of blood. These receptors were taken from a woman in her 40s with Graves' ophthalmopathy.

Many counts were recorded for this clonotype. V and J are TRBV7-2 and TRBJ1-2; D is uncertain. The V gene's germline CDR1 is SGHTA and CDR2 FQGNSA. The CDR3 loop spans 13 amino acids. The V end lost 1 base, the J end lost 5 bases, and 8 bases lay between the germline ends. The CDR3 DNA follows: TGTGCCAGCAGCTTAGGGGAGCAATATGGCTACACCTTC. It specifies CASSLGEQYGYTF.

This clonotype was counted between two and nine times. The junction shows a germline mismatch at one end, possibly a read error. CDR3 bases: TGTGCCAGTAGTAGCCGAAGAGGAGCGGGAGGGCAAGTGACCCAGTACTTC. Translated, it gives CASSSRRGAGGQVTQYF. This chain uses TRBV19 with TRBJ2-5; 10 positions agree with TRBD2. The germline CDR1 and CDR2 sequences are LNHDA and SQIVND (reference sequence). This CDR3 contains 17 residues. The variable domain in full, completed from reference TRBV19 and TRBJ2-5, reads DGGITQSPKYLFRKEGQNVTLSCEQNLNHDAMYWYRQDPGQGLRLIYYSQIVNDFQKGDIAEGYSVSREKKESFPLTVTSAQKNPTAFYLCASSSRRGAGGQVTQYFGPGTRLLVL.

This clonotype was recorded many times. The genes are TRBV20-1 and TRBJ2-7; 16 nucleotides line up with TRBD2. Trimming took 6 bases from V and 4 from J; bases not matched to a gene: 18. The germline V gene encodes CDR1 DFQATT and CDR2 SNEGSKA (reference sequence). This CDR3 contains 19 residues. The CDR3 sequence is CSATRPLGTSGGAGYEQYF. The CDR3 DNA sequence: TGCAGTGCCACTAGGCCCCTAGGGACTAGCGGGGGGGCTGGATACGAGCAGTACTTC.

This chain joins TRBV2 and TRBJ2-1, with TRBD1 matching 7 bases. Germline assignment: CDR1 SNHLY and CDR2 FYNNEI. Losses at the gene ends were 6 bases for V and 4 bases for J; bases not matched to a gene: 9. The CDR3 sequence is 15 residues long. CDR3 DNA sequence: TGTGCCAGCAGGGCCGGGACAGTTGGGTACAATGAGCAGTTCTTC. Translating it yields CASRAGTVGYNEQFF.

This clonotype was recorded many times. V is TRBV2 and J is TRBJ2-3; possibly TRBD1 or TRBD2 for D (6 bases each). With 4 bases removed from V and 6 bases from J, the gap between germline ends came to 20 bases. Germline V CDR1 and CDR2: SNHLY, FYNNEI. This CDR3 is built from 16 residues. The CDR3: CASSAARDTIGDTQYF. The CDR3 DNA sequence: TGTGCCAGCAGTGCAGCGCGGGACACAATTGGCGATACGCAGTATTTT. The full variable domain, in which reference TRBV2 and TRBJ2-3 provide the parts outside the CDR3, is EPEVTQTPSHQVTQMGQEVILRCVPISNHLYFYWYRQILGQKVEFLVSFYNNEISEKSEIFDDQFSVERPDGSNFTLKIRSTKLEDSAMYFCASSAARDTIGDTQYFGPGTRLTVL.

This clonotype was counted at least ten times. This sequence joins TRBV11-2 and TRBJ2-7; TRBD1 aligns across 10 bases. The CDR3 totals 15 residues. The germline V gene encodes CDR1 SGHAT and CDR2 FQNNGV. With V trimmed by 5 bases and J by 7 bases, 11 bases remained unmatched. The CDR3 DNA follows: TGTGCCAGCAGCAGCAGACAGGGGGCGAACTGGGAGCAGTACTTC. Protein sequence: CASSSRQGANWEQYF.

This clonotype occurred a few times. The CDR3 is CASRGGGIVNSPLHF. Written as DNA, the CDR3 is TGTGCCAGTAGGGGGGGGGGGATTGTTAATTCACCCCTCCACTTT. The chain recombines TRBV19 with TRBJ1-6, with D possibly being TRBD1 (5 bases). This CDR3 has 15 residues. V lost 6 bases and J lost 6, with 15 bases in between. Germline V CDR1 and CDR2: LNHDA, SQIVND (reference sequence).

This clonotype was observed at least ten times. The chain is built from TRBV6-1 and TRBJ1-1; maybe TRBD1 (5 bases). The CDR3 is made up of 13 amino acids. CDR1 and CDR2 (germline): MNHNS, SASEGT. V was pared by 7 bases and J by 2 bases, with 11 bases between. CDR3 sequence reads: CASTDRVNTEAFF. The CDR3 DNA reads TGTGCCAGCACTGACAGAGTTAACACTGAAGCTTTCTTT.

Many counts were recorded for this clonotype. Germline and junction disagree at one end, which may indicate a read error. The V and J genes are TRBV28 and TRBJ2-1; 10 nucleotides align to TRBD1. Germline loops: CDR1 MDHEN, CDR2 SYDVKM. The CDR3 extends over 14 amino acids. The chain's CDR3 is CAGSYRDRGNEQFF. In nucleotides, the CDR3 is TGTGCCGGCAGTTACCGGGACAGGGGTAATGAGCAGTTCTTC.

V and J are TRBV30 and TRBJ1-5; 7 nucleotides match TRBD1. Germline assignment: CDR1 GTSNPN and CDR2 SVGIG (reference sequence). The CDR3 runs to 14 residues. J was trimmed by 4 bases and V by 2 bases; bases with no gene match: 5. The CDR3 loop is CAWSFSRGNQPQHF. Written as DNA, the CDR3 is TGTGCCTGGAGTTTCTCCAGGGGGAATCAGCCCCAGCATTTT.

This clonotype was seen many times. The genes are TRBV6-1 and TRBJ1-2; possibly TRBD1 for D (5 bases). CDR1 and CDR2 from the germline V gene are MNHNS and SASEGT. The CDR3 runs 14 residues. Trimming removed 3 bases from V and 4 bases from J, with 12 bases in between. CDR3 sequence reads: CASSEWGLGYGYTF. In DNA, the CDR3 is TGTGCCAGCAGTGAGTGGGGCTTGGGCTATGGCTACACCTTC.

About this clonotype: A much larger clonotype is one base distant, so this may be a read error. The chain joins TRBV9 to TRBJ1-3; 7 bases map to TRBD1. The V gene end was trimmed by 7 bases and the J gene end by 2 bases; junction bases not matched to a gene: 9. This CDR3 contains 15 residues. Germline V lookup: CDR1 SGDLS, CDR2 YYNGEE. The CDR3 region has the DNA TGTGCCAGCGGCGCGTATACAGGGGCTGGAAACACCATATATTTT. This codes for CASGAYTGAGNTIYF.

Note on this clonotype: One end of the junction does not line up with germline, which may come from a read error. The J gene is TRBJ2-1, the V gene TRBV5-6, with TRBD2 matching 8 bases. Germline-derived CDR1 and CDR2 are SGHDT and YYEEEE. This CDR3 spans 15 amino acids. The CDR3 reads CASSLGRGLYNGQFF. In nucleotides, the CDR3 is TGTGCCAGCAGCCTCGGGAGGGGTTTGTACAATGGGCAGTTCTTC. Drawing the rest from reference TRBV5-6 and TRBJ2-1, the complete variable domain is DAGVTQSPTHLIKTRGQQVTLRCSPKSGHDTVSWYQQALGQGPQFIFQYYEEEERQRGNFPDRFSGHQFPNYSSELNVNALLLGDSALYLCASSLGRGLYNGQFFGPGTRLTVL.

In this sample, this clonotype turned up many times. This rearrangement joins TRBV27 to TRBJ1-5; D is unresolved. The CDR3 is made up of 15 amino acids. The germline gives CDR1 MNHEY, CDR2 SMNVEV (reference sequence). V lost 2 bases and J 2 bases, leaving 10 bases between the germline ends. CDR3 sequence: CASSLRSMGNQPQHF. The CDR3 DNA is TGTGCCAGCAGTTTAAGGAGTATGGGCAATCAGCCCCAGCATTTT.

This clonotype was seen only a few times. This rearrangement joins TRBV29-1 to TRBJ2-7, with TRBD2 matching over 7 bases. V gave up 2 bases and J gave up 2 bases; unmatched junction bases: 12. CDR3 length: 16 residues. From germline, CDR1 is SQVTM and CDR2 ANQGSEA. In nucleotides, the CDR3 is TGCAGCGTTGAATTCAGCGTGGGGGGGGGGGCCTACGAGCAGTACTTC. Translated, it gives CSVEFSVGGGAYEQYF.

This clonotype was found many times. This chain connects TRBV6-1 to TRBJ1-4; unclear D gene. Trimming shortened V by 4 bases and J by 5 bases, and 8 bases separated the two germline ends. The CDR3 is 13 residues long. CDR1 is MNHNS and CDR2 is SASEGT in the germline V gene. The CDR3 coding sequence is TGTGCCAGCAGTGCCGGGGTAAATGAAAAACTGTTTTTT. The encoded protein is CASSAGVNEKLFF.

This clonotype was detected many times. A read error may account for a junction end that differs from germline. This chain links TRBV6-1 with TRBJ1-1, with D tentatively TRBD1 (6 bases). There are 15 residues in the CDR3. From germline, CDR1 is MNHNS and CDR2 SASEGT. The CDR3 sequence is CASSESGHMNTKAFF. CDR3 bases: TGTGCCAGCAGTGAATCGGGACATATGAACACTAAAGCTTTCTTT.

This clonotype was found many times. CDR3 nucleotide sequence: TGCAGTGCTAGAGACCTTTTTGGCGGAGACTCCTACGAGCAGTACTTC. As protein: CSARDLFGGDSYEQYF. The chain combines TRBV20-1 with TRBJ2-7, with no clear D. Germline V lookup: CDR1 DFQATT, CDR2 SNEGSKA (reference sequence). This CDR3 has 16 amino acids. With 0 bases removed from V and 0 bases from J, the gap between germline ends came to 15 bases.

This clonotype appeared many times. The chain is built from TRBV20-1 and TRBJ2-1; a weak D match, TRBD2 (6 bases). CDR1 and CDR2 (germline): DFQATT, SNEGSKA (reference sequence). This CDR3 region has 12 residues. The ends were cut back, 5 bases at V and 9 bases at J, with 14 bases in the middle. CDR3 nucleotide sequence: TGCAGTGCTGCCAAGACTAGACTTGAGCAGTTCTTC. This gives the protein CSAAKTRLEQFF.

The sample holds a few counts of this clonotype. The chain employs TRBV7-2 and TRBJ2-3; D is perhaps TRBD1 (6 bases). CDR1 SGHTA and CDR2 FQGNSA come from the germline V gene. V was cut by 4 bases and J by 6 bases, with 17 bases left in between. The CDR3 loop spans 15 amino acids. The CDR3 nucleotides read TGTGCCAGCAGCTCCCTTGGACAGCCGGGGGATACGCAGTATTTT. Translation: CASSSLGQPGDTQYF.

This clonotype was counted at least ten times. J is TRBJ1-2 and V is TRBV12-3 or TRBV12-4, with 9 bases aligning to TRBD1. J lost 8 bases, V lost 2 bases, and 12 bases had no gene match. This CDR3 is 16 amino acids long. In DNA, the CDR3 is TGTGCCAGCAGTTTATCTCTAGGGGGACAGGGCTGGGGCTACACCTTC. It is translated as CASSLSLGGQGWGYTF.

This clonotype was seen many times. The V gene is TRBV5-1, the J gene TRBJ1-1; D not resolved. The V end lost 3 bases, the J end lost 1 base, and 7 bases lay between the germline ends. Per the germline V gene, CDR1 is SGHRS and CDR2 is YFSETQ. The CDR3 has 13 amino acids. The CDR3 reads CASSSRPNTEAFF. The CDR3 nucleotides read TGCGCCAGCAGCTCAAGACCGAACACTGAAGCTTTCTTT.

This clonotype showed up just a few times. The V call is TRBV7-6, the J call TRBJ2-7; D assignment may be TRBD1 or TRBD2 (5 bases each). Trimming removed 1 base at V and 2 bases at J, with 9 bases between. The CDR3 is 14 amino acids. Looked up from germline, CDR1 is SGHVS and CDR2 is FNYEAQ. CDR3 sequence: CASSLVQGAYEQYF. The CDR3 DNA is TGTGCCAGCAGCTTAGTTCAGGGAGCCTACGAGCAGTACTTC.

As regards this clonotype: A much larger clone is a single base away; this may be a read error. The J gene is TRBJ1-1, the V gene TRBV7-9, with 7 bases that match TRBD1. The germline CDR1 and CDR2 sequences are SEHNR and FQNEAQ (reference sequence). With V trimmed by 5 bases and J by 0 bases, 3 bases remained unmatched. This CDR3 comprises 14 residues. This chain's CDR3 is CASSVDRVNTEAFF. CDR3 nucleotides: TGTGCCAGCAGCGTAGACAGGGTGAACACTGAAGCTTTCTTT.

This clonotype was observed a handful of times. This sequence joins TRBV9 and TRBJ2-7; 11 nucleotides line up with TRBD2. V lost 2 bases to trimming and J lost 4 bases; unmatched junction nucleotides: 8. Per the germline V gene, CDR1 is SGDLS and CDR2 is YYNGEE. The CDR3 contains 16 residues. CDR3 DNA: TGTGCCAGCAGCGTCCTAGCGGGAGGAGCTCATTACGAGCAGTACTTC. Protein product: CASSVLAGGAHYEQYF.

This clonotype has a handful of counts. A read error may produce the germline difference seen at one junction end. J is TRBJ1-1 and V is TRBV10-2; no clear D gene. Germline assignment: CDR1 WSHSY and CDR2 SAAADI. The CDR3 covers 13 residues. For the CDR3, the DNA is TGCGCCAGCAGTGAGAACCAAGGCACTGAAACTTTCTTT. This gives the protein CASSENQGTETFF.